The clone carrying this TCR beta chain was picked up a small number of times. Antigen specificity is unknown. A second roughly 6 to 11 cycle PCR used barcoded and J-beta primers. One entry per CDR3 protein results from TCRdb running MiXCR on the 5' RACE reads. This sample has about 930,000 distinct CDR3 sequences, with almost 30% found just once. V lost 5 bases and J lost 4, with 12 bases in between. Germline V gene sequence: CDR1 MNHEY, CDR2 SMNVEV (reference sequence). The CDR3 contains 13 residues. The sample is drawn from a study of blood T cells in healthy people across ages. General observations from the study: While age rose, TCR beta diversity per million T cells dropped in a roughly linear way.

The data were also submitted as part of a second study, on T cells of mothers and their children. That source adds: In each mother, TCR beta CDR3 reads exceeded 10 million; in each child, they numbered several million.

Sequencing was performed on blood. The gene calls are TRBV27 and TRBJ2-7; D is perhaps TRBD1 (6 bases). This sequence was found in a woman between 40 and 55 years old in good health. The DNA for the CDR3 is TGTGCCAGCAGTAGGACAGCGGAGTACGAGCAGTACTTC. It is translated as CASSRTAEYEQYF.